Presented here are 14 T cell receptor beta chains from one specimen sequenced in a study of T cells in Graves' hyperthyroidism and ophthalmopathy (dated by TCRdb to between 2018 and 2020). Libraries were made using multiplex PCR. Sequencing relied on an Illumina HiSeq 2000. The TCR beta CDR3 regions were amplified from the RNA transcripts. The TCR CDR3 was subjected to a first round of RT-PCR using the HTBI primer set and the Qiagen OneStep RT-PCR kit. Through fastp at Q25 and MiXCR, TCRdb rebuilt clones from the public reads, retaining in-frame beta chains. Rows are unified per CDR3 protein, each entry keeping the most common DNA and genes. The sample includes hundreds of thousands of distinct CDR3 sequences, with around 14% observed a single time. The ten largest clones capture 32% of the sample. The material sequenced was blood. These receptors came from a woman between 25 and 40 years old with Graves' hyperthyroidism.

This chain connects TRBV6-2 or TRBV6-3 to TRBJ2-4; 8 bases fit TRBD2. This CDR3 contains 17 residues. Trimming cost V 0 bases and J 11 bases; bases outside gene matches: 15. In germline, CDR1 is MNHEY, CDR2 SVGEGT. The CDR3: CASSYSLVTSDKDVQYF. In nucleotides, the CDR3 is TGTGCCAGCAGTTACTCGTTAGTGACTAGCGACAAGGATGTTCAGTACTTC.

The chain combines TRBV4-1 with TRBJ2-1; 9 nucleotides line up with TRBD1. The V gene end was trimmed by 6 bases and the J gene end by 9 bases; junction bases not matched to a gene: 12. The V gene's germline CDR1 is MGHRA and CDR2 YSYEKL. This CDR3 has 15 amino acids. CDR3 nucleotide sequence: TGCGCCAGCAGTCCGGGACAGGGTTATGGAGGTGAGCAGTTCTTC. It translates to CASSPGQGYGGEQFF.

This clonotype has ten or more counts. The rearrangement joins TRBV12-3 or TRBV12-4 to TRBJ2-1; no clear D gene. V shed 2 bases and J shed 8 bases, with 19 bases lying between them. The CDR3 has 16 amino acids. The CDR3 nucleotides are TGTGCCAGCAGTTTATCTGCGGCTACTTCTCGGGATGAGCAGTTCTTC. This sequence encodes CASSLSAATSRDEQFF.

This clonotype was seen a few times. V gene TRBV28 combines with J gene TRBJ1-1; no clear D. This CDR3 is built from 16 residues. V gave up 2 bases and J gave up 7 bases, with 20 bases separating them. Germline V gives CDR1 MDHEN, CDR2 SYDVKM. The CDR3 bases are TGTGCCAGCAGTTTACCCGTGGGTAGGGAGAGGGTTGAAGCTTTCTTT. Translated: CASSLPVGRERVEAFF.

In its sample, this clonotype was seen a few times. V gene TRBV5-1 combines with J gene TRBJ2-6; 7 nucleotides agree with TRBD2. This CDR3 comprises 19 residues. The germline CDR1 and CDR2 sequences are SGHRS and YFSETQ. V lost 4 bases and J lost 0; bases outside the gene matches: 13. The CDR3: CASSPRLAALGSGANVLTF. The DNA for the CDR3 is TGCGCCAGCAGCCCCCGTCTAGCGGCTCTCGGCTCTGGGGCCAACGTCCTGACTTTC.

This sequence joins TRBV7-3 and TRBJ1-2; 9 positions agree with TRBD1. Germline V gene lookup returns CDR1 SGHTA and CDR2 FQGTGA. V was clipped by 6 bases and J by 2 bases; unmatched bases: 7. The CDR3 totals 15 residues. The CDR3 region is CASRPDRGGNYGYTF. The CDR3 DNA follows: TGTGCCAGCAGACCGGACAGGGGTGGGAACTATGGCTACACCTTC. The full variable domain, in which reference TRBV7-3 and TRBJ1-2 provide the parts outside the CDR3, is GAGVSQTPSNKVTEKGKYVELRCDPISGHTALYWYRQSLGQGPEFLIYFQGTGAADDSGLPNDRFFAVRPEGSVSTLKIQRTERGDSAVYLCASRPDRGGNYGYTFGSGTRLTVV.

This clonotype was detected many times. This chain connects TRBV27 to TRBJ1-2; TRBD1 matches 10 bases. Per the germline V gene, CDR1 is MNHEY and CDR2 is SMNVEV (reference sequence). This CDR3 is built from 13 residues. The V gene end was trimmed by 5 bases and the J gene end by 8 bases; junction bases not matched to a gene: 5. The CDR3 protein is CASSHGQGGGYTF. The CDR3 DNA sequence: TGTGCCAGCAGTCACGGACAGGGGGGGGGCTACACCTTC.

This clonotype has a handful of counts. V is TRBV24-1 and J is TRBJ1-2, with 8 bases aligning to TRBD1. Trimming took 3 bases from V and 7 from J; bases not matched to a gene: 9. Germline CDR1 is KGHDR and CDR2 is SFDVKD. The CDR3 totals 15 residues. The CDR3 DNA follows: TGTGCCACCAGTGATGTGACAGGGGCGCAGGGTGGCTACACCTTC. This codes for CATSDVTGAQGGYTF.

The chain employs TRBV7-9 and TRBJ2-7, with D hard to call. Trimming shortened V by 1 base and J by 0 bases, and 4 bases separated the two germline ends. CDR3 length: 13 amino acids. Germline CDR1 and CDR2: SEHNR and FQNEAQ (reference sequence). The CDR3 loop reads CASSLESSYEQYF. The CDR3, as DNA: TGTGCCAGCAGCTTAGAAAGCTCCTACGAGCAGTACTTC. Full variable domain (remainder filled in from reference TRBV7-9 and TRBJ2-7): DTGVSQNPRHKITKRGQNVTFRCDPISEHNRLYWYRQTLGQGPEFLTYFQNEAQLEKSRLLSDRFSAERPKGSFSTLEIQRTEQGDSAMYLCASSLESSYEQYFGPGTRLTVT.

At least ten counts were recorded for this clonotype. This sequence joins TRBV6-1 and TRBJ2-7; 8 positions agree with TRBD1. The CDR3 spans 14 residues. Germline assignment: CDR1 MNHNS and CDR2 SASEGT. V gave up 5 bases and J gave up 3 bases; unmatched junction bases: 6. The CDR3 region has the DNA TGTGCCAGCAGTTCGGGACAGGATAACTACGAGCAGTACTTC. It yields the protein CASSSGQDNYEQYF.

This clonotype turned up a few times. Being one base from a much bigger clone, this may be a read error. V usage is TRBV28 and J usage is TRBJ2-5; 7 bases align to TRBD2. Germline V CDR1 and CDR2: MDHEN, SYDVKM. The CDR3 has 15 residues. The CDR3 is CASRRLAETQEAQYF. CDR3 DNA sequence: TGTGCCAGCAGGAGGCTAGCGGAGACACAAGAGGCCCAGTACTTC. The full variable domain, with the rest looked up from reference TRBV28 and TRBJ2-5, is DVKVTQSSRYLVKRTGEKVFLECVQDMDHENMFWYRQDPGLGLRLIYFSYDVKMKEKGDIPEGYSVSREKKERFSLILESASTNQTSMYLCASRRLAETQEAQYFGPGTRLLVL.

The table lists this clonotype with a few counts. This CDR3 reads CASSPPTPDRGTDTQYF. The CDR3 DNA reads as TGTGCCAGCTCACCACCGACCCCCGACAGGGGCACAGATACGCAGTATTTT. The V and J genes are TRBV18 and TRBJ2-3; 7 positions match TRBD1. The germline V gene encodes CDR1 KGHSH and CDR2 LQKENI. The CDR3 runs to 17 residues. V was clipped by 0 bases and J by 1 base; unmatched bases: 7.

At least ten counts were recorded for this clonotype. The V and J genes are TRBV28 and TRBJ2-5; D is undetermined. V was trimmed by 2 bases and J by 2 bases, leaving 15 bases between them. Looked up from germline, CDR1 is MDHEN and CDR2 is SYDVKM. This CDR3 is 16 amino acids long. For the CDR3, the DNA is TGTGCCAGCAGTTTAGGTGGGTCAGCATCTCAAGAGACCCAGTACTTC. As protein: CASSLGGSASQETQYF.

This clonotype has a count of ten or more. This chain connects TRBV2 to TRBJ2-1, with TRBD1 as a possible D gene (8 bases). Germline CDR1 and CDR2: SNHLY and FYNNEI. The CDR3 totals 19 residues. Trimming removed 10 bases at V and 2 bases at J, with 30 bases between. DNA of the CDR3: TGTGCCACGCAAACAGGGGGTAAACCGGGACTAATCCCCTACAATGAGCAGTTCTTC. Translation: CATQTGGKPGLIPYNEQFF.